These 21 T cell receptor beta chains came from one sample sequenced in a study of cytomegalovirus exposure and HLA in healthy donors. With 60 Vbeta and 13 Jbeta primers, the PCR was carried out. TCRdb's table, derived via immunoSEQ multiplex PCR, lists solely in-frame clones and lacks some. The data contain roughly 230,000 clones, 80% to 90% of them singletons. The sequenced sample consisted of PBMCs. The source of these receptors is a girl aged 2 to 10 in good health and CMV-seronegative.

J is TRBJ1-2 and V is TRBV27; 7 nucleotides align to TRBD1. The trim removed 6 bases at V and 5 bases at J, leaving 15 bases unmatched. The CDR3 is 16 residues long. In germline, CDR1 is MNHEY, CDR2 SMNVEV (reference sequence). CDR3 in DNA: TGTGCCAGCAGCCCCACAGAAGGGGGCGCAAGGTATGGCTACACCTTC. Translating gives CASSPTEGGARYGYTF.

The V and J genes are TRBV5-1 and TRBJ2-5, with 11 nucleotides matching TRBD1. This CDR3 contains 17 residues. V shed 7 bases and J 2 bases; nucleotides not matched to a gene: 13. Germline V CDR1 and CDR2: SGHRS, YFSETQ. CDR3 amino acids: CASGQGARRTLQETQYF. CDR3 DNA sequence: TGCGCCAGCGGACAGGGGGCTAGAAGGACTCTACAAGAGACCCAGTACTTC.

The chain couples TRBV23-1 to TRBJ2-1; weak D call: TRBD2 (5 bases). TRBV23-1 is recorded as an ORF, its role being uncertain. This CDR3 spans 14 amino acids. Trimming shortened V by 4 bases and J by 4 bases, and 11 bases separated the two germline ends. The chain's CDR3 is CASSLCKRYNEQFF. CDR3 DNA sequence: TGCGCCAGCAGTCTCTGTAAGCGGTACAATGAGCAGTTCTTC.

The chain uses TRBV7-9 and TRBJ2-5; 7 nucleotides align to TRBD2. V gave up 4 bases and J gave up 1 base; unmatched junction bases: 3. Germline V gene data show CDR1 as SEHNR and CDR2 as FQNEAQ (reference sequence). The CDR3 runs to 14 residues. As DNA, the CDR3 is TGTGCCAGCAGCTCGGGGACTACCCAAGAGACCCAGTACTTC. It yields the protein CASSSGTTQETQYF.

This chain uses TRBV7-9 with TRBJ2-1, with TRBD2 identical over 16 bases. Germline V gene sequence: CDR1 SEHNR, CDR2 FQNEAQ (reference sequence). There are 18 residues in the CDR3. Trimming cost V 0 bases and J 4 bases; bases outside gene matches: 3. Written as DNA, the CDR3 is TGTGCCAGCAGCTTAGCGGGACTAGCGGGAGGGGAATACAATGAGCAGTTCTTC. Translation: CASSLAGLAGGEYNEQFF. Together with reference TRBV7-9 and TRBJ2-1, the CDR3 gives the full variable domain: DTGVSQNPRHKITKRGQNVTFRCDPISEHNRLYWYRQTLGQGPEFLTYFQNEAQLEKSRLLSDRFSAERPKGSFSTLEIQRTEQGDSAMYLCASSLAGLAGGEYNEQFFGPGTRLTVL.

The chain uses TRBV14 and TRBJ1-2; D remains ambiguous. V was cut by 1 base and J by 4 bases, with 10 bases left in between. This CDR3 spans 14 amino acids. Germline CDR1 is SGHDN and CDR2 is FVKESK. CDR3 nucleotide sequence: TGTGCCAGCAGCCAAGGGAGTAGAGGCTATGGCTACACCTTC. Protein product: CASSQGSRGYGYTF.

For this clone: This CDR3 is also generated by other DNA sequences in the sample. The chain couples TRBV12-5 to TRBJ2-7, with 7 bases aligning to TRBD2. This CDR3 has 12 residues. Trimming took 1 base from V and 7 from J; bases not matched to a gene: 1. The germline gives CDR1 LGHNT, CDR2 FRNRAP. The CDR3 DNA reads as TGTGCTAGTGGTTTGGGAGCGGGAGAGCAGTACTTC. This translates into CASGLGAGEQYF.

The chain recombines TRBV30 with TRBJ1-3; no firm D call. The V end was cut by 0 bases, the J end by 8 bases, with 8 bases between. CDR3 length equals 12 residues. Per the germline V gene, CDR1 is GTSNPN and CDR2 is SVGIG (reference sequence). The CDR3 reads CAWSVKGDTIYF. CDR3 DNA sequence: TGTGCCTGGAGTGTGAAGGGAGACACCATATATTTT.

The V gene is TRBV5-1, the J gene TRBJ2-3; maybe TRBD2 (6 bases). V dropped 1 base and J dropped 9 bases, with 15 bases sitting between them. CDR1 SGHRS and CDR2 YFSETQ come from the germline V gene. This CDR3 is built from 14 residues. The DNA for the CDR3 is TGCGCCAGCAGCTTGCGGGGGATCCTCAACACGCAGTATTTT. Translation: CASSLRGILNTQYF.

The chain carries TRBV13 and TRBJ2-1; perhaps TRBD2 as D (5 bases). Germline V gene data show CDR1 as PRHDT and CDR2 as FYEKMQ (reference sequence). The CDR3 totals 15 residues. V lost 1 base to trimming and J lost 7 bases, with 14 bases between them. The CDR3 region has the DNA TGTGCCAGCAGCTTAGCCGGGATCGCCCTAAATGAGCAGTTCTTC. Amino acids: CASSLAGIALNEQFF.

The gene calls are TRBV5-6 and TRBJ1-2, with 9 bases lining up with TRBD1. Germline trimming cut 0 bases from V and 6 bases from J; bases unmatched to any gene: 3. Germline V gene sequence: CDR1 SGHDT, CDR2 YYEEEE. The CDR3 runs to 14 residues. The CDR3 reads CASSLGDRVDGYTF. The CDR3 region has the DNA TGTGCCAGCAGCTTGGGGGACAGGGTTGATGGCTACACCTTC.

The V and J genes are TRBV19 and TRBJ1-5; D is unresolved. The CDR3 covers 13 residues. Germline CDR1 and CDR2: LNHDA and SQIVND (reference sequence). Trimming shortened V by 3 bases and J by 5 bases, and 8 bases separated the two germline ends. The CDR3 region is CASSISNYQPQHF. CDR3 DNA: TGTGCCAGTAGTATCAGTAATTATCAGCCCCAGCATTTT.

CDR3 DNA sequence: TGTGCCAGCAGTTACTCGATCGGGGGGTTGAGTGAAAAACTGTTTTTT. It encodes CASSYSIGGLSEKLFF. The rearrangement joins TRBV6-5 to TRBJ1-4; TRBD1 might be the D (5 bases). V was shortened by 0 bases and J by 7 bases, with 15 bases between the two germline ends. The CDR3 is made up of 16 amino acids. Germline V CDR1 and CDR2: MNHEY, SVGAGI.

This clone was seen once. The chain has TRBV7-3 and TRBJ2-1; 9 bases align to TRBD2. The CDR3 is 15 residues long. CDR1 is SGHTA, CDR2 FQGTGA, per germline. V lost 3 bases and J lost 3; bases outside the gene matches: 3. CDR3 nucleotides: TGTGCCAGCAGCTTCAGCGGGGGGAGCTACAATGAGCAGTTCTTC. This gives the protein CASSFSGGSYNEQFF.

The chain is built from TRBV13 and TRBJ2-6; D is unclear. Germline loops: CDR1 PRHDT, CDR2 FYEKMQ (reference sequence). Trimming cost V 4 bases and J 4 bases, with 5 bases left between them. This CDR3 comprises 13 residues. The CDR3 region is CASSSFGANVLTF. CDR3 coding DNA: TGTGCCAGCAGCTCGTTCGGGGCCAACGTCCTGACTTTC.

The chain joins TRBV10-2 to TRBJ2-1; no definite D call. This CDR3 spans 14 amino acids. Germline CDR1 and CDR2: WSHSY and SAAADI. V was trimmed by 3 bases and J by 1 base, leaving 7 bases between them. The CDR3 DNA reads as TGCGCCAGCAGTGACGGTGTATCCTACAATGAGCAGTTCTTC. Translating it yields CASSDGVSYNEQFF.

This chain links TRBV4-1 with TRBJ2-3, with a tentative D call TRBD2 (7 bases). The CDR3 consists of 18 residues. Trimming took 1 base from V and 6 from J, leaving 23 bases between them. Germline V gene lookup returns CDR1 MGHRA and CDR2 YSYEKL. The CDR3 spells CASSQVRGGEPPSDTQYF. DNA of the CDR3: TGCGCCAGCAGCCAAGTGAGGGGGGGGGAACCACCTTCGGATACGCAGTATTTT.

This clone has more than one count but fewer than ten. This chain links TRBV29-1 with TRBJ2-3, with 9 nucleotides matching TRBD2. J was trimmed by 5 bases and V by 6 bases; bases with no gene match: 3. The CDR3 totals 12 residues. The germline V gene has CDR1 SQVTM and CDR2 ANQGSEA. CDR3 sequence: CSVLAGEDTQYF. The CDR3 coding sequence is TGCAGCGTCTTAGCGGGGGAAGATACGCAGTATTTT.

The chain links TRBV4-1 to TRBJ2-5, with TRBD2 as a possible D gene (5 bases). The last part of the DNA fits TRBJ2-7 better; the J call may be wrong. The CDR3 loop spans 15 amino acids. Per germline, CDR1 MGHRA and CDR2 YSYEKL. Here the CDR3 DNA reads TGCGCCAGCAGCCAAGACGGGGAAAATCGCTACGAGCAGTACTTC. As protein: CASSQDGENRYEQYF.

This chain joins TRBV4-1 and TRBJ2-1, with TRBD2 matching 8 bases. CDR1 is MGHRA and CDR2 is YSYEKL in the germline V gene. The CDR3 contains 13 residues. V lost 7 bases to trimming and J lost 6 bases; unmatched junction nucleotides: 5. The DNA for the CDR3 is TGCGCCAGCAAGGGACTAGGGGCCAATGAGCAGTTCTTC. The encoded protein is CASKGLGANEQFF.

The genes are TRBV7-9 and TRBJ2-5; perhaps TRBD2 as D (6 bases). With 4 bases removed from V and 4 bases from J, the gap between germline ends came to 19 bases. Germline V gene sequence: CDR1 SEHNR, CDR2 FQNEAQ (reference sequence). This CDR3 has 16 amino acids. CDR3: CASSYSGRRGRETQYF. DNA of the CDR3: TGTGCCAGCAGCTACTCGGGGCGGAGGGGTAGAGAGACCCAGTACTTC.